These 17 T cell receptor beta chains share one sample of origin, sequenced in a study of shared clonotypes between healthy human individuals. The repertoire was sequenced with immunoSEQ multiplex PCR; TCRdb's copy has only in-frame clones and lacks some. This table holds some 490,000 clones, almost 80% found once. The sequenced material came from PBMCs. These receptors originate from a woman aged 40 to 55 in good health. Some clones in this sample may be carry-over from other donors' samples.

CDR3 nucleotides: TGTGCCAGCAGTTTACCAGAAGGAAACATTCAGTACTTC. Translation: CASSLPEGNIQYF. This chain connects TRBV28 to TRBJ2-4; D is ambiguous. This CDR3 contains 13 residues. Germline CDR1 is MDHEN and CDR2 is SYDVKM. The V and J ends lost 2 bases and 6 bases respectively, with 8 bases between them.

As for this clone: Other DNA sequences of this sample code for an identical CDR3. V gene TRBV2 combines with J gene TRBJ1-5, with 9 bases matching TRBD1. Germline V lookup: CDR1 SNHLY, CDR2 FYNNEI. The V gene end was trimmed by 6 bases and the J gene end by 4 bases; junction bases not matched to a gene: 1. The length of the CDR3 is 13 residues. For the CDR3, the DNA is TGTGCCAGCAGAGGACAGGGGAATCAGCCCCAGCATTTT. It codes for CASRGQGNQPQHF.

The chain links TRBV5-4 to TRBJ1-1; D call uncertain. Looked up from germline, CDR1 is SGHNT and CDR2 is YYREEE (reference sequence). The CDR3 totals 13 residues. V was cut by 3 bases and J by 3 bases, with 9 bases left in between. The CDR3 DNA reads TGTGCCAGCAGCTGGGGTTGGGACACTGAAGCTTTCTTT. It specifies CASSWGWDTEAFF.

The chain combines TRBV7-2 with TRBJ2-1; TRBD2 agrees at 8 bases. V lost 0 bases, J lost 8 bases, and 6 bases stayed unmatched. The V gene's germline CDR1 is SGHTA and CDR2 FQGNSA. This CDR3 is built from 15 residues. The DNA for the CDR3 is TGTGCCAGCAGCTTAGCAAGTGGGACTAGGGATGAGCAGTTCTTC. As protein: CASSLASGTRDEQFF.

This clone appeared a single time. The CDR3 DNA reads TGTGCCAGCAGCCCAGGGGGGGGGACTAGCGGTAATGAGCAGTTCTTC. Translated: CASSPGGGTSGNEQFF. The V gene is TRBV7-2, the J gene TRBJ2-1; 11 nucleotides align to TRBD2. V shed 5 bases and J 7 bases; nucleotides not matched to a gene: 10. This CDR3 comprises 16 residues. Per the germline V gene, CDR1 is SGHTA and CDR2 is FQGNSA.

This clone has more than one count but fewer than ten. The CDR3 is CASSHLRLGHQETQYF. The CDR3 DNA is TGTGCCAGCAGCCATCTCCGGTTGGGGCACCAAGAGACCCAGTACTTC. The chain combines TRBV14 with TRBJ2-5, with a tentative D call TRBD1 (5 bases). The CDR3 runs 16 residues. V was cut by 3 bases and J by 0 bases, with 14 bases left in between. Germline CDR1 is SGHDN and CDR2 is FVKESK.

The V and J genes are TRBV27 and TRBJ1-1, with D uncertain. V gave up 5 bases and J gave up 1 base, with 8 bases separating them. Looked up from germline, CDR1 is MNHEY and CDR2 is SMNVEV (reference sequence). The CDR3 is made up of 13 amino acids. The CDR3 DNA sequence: TGTGCCAGCAGTACAACAAAGAACACTGAAGCTTTCTTT. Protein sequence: CASSTTKNTEAFF.

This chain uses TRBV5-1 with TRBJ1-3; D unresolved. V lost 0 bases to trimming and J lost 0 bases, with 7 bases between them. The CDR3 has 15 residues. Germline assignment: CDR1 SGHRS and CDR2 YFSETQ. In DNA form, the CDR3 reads TGCGCCAGCAGCTTGGATACTCTCTCTGGAAACACCATATATTTT. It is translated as CASSLDTLSGNTIYF.

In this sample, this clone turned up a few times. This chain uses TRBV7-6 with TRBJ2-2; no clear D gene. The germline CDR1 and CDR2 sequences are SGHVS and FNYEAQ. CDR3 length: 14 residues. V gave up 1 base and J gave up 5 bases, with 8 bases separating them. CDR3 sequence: CASSLGQLTGELFF. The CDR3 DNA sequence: TGTGCCAGCAGCTTAGGACAATTAACCGGGGAGCTGTTTTTT.

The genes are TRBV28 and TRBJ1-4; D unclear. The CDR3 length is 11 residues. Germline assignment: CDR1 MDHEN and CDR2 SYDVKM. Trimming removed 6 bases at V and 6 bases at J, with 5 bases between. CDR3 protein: CASRTYEKLFF. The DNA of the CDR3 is TGTGCCAGCAGAACCTATGAAAAACTGTTTTTT.

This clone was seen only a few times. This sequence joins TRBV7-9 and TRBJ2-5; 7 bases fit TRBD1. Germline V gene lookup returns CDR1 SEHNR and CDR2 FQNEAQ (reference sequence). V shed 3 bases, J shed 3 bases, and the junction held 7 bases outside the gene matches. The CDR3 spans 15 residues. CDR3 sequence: CASSFPGQIEETQYF. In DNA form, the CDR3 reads TGTGCCAGCAGCTTTCCGGGACAGATAGAAGAGACCCAGTACTTC.

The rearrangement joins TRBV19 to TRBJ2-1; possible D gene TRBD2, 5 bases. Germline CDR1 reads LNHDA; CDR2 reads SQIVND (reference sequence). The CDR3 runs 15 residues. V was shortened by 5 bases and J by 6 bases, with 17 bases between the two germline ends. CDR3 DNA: TGTGCCAGTAGTCCTCTCCCTGGACTTATCAATGAGCAGTTCTTC. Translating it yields CASSPLPGLINEQFF.

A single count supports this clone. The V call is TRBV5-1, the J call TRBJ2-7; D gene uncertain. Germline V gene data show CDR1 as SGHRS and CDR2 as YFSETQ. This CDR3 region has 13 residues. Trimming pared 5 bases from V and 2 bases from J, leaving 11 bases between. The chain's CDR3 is CASSGADTYEQYF. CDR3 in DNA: TGCGCCAGCAGTGGTGCGGATACCTACGAGCAGTACTTC.

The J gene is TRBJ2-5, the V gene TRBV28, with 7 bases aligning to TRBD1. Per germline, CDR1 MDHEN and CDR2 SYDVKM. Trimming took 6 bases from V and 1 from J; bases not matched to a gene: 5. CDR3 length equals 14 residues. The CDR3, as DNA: TGTGCCAGCAGGTCACAGGGGAGCCAAGAGACCCAGTACTTC. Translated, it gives CASRSQGSQETQYF.

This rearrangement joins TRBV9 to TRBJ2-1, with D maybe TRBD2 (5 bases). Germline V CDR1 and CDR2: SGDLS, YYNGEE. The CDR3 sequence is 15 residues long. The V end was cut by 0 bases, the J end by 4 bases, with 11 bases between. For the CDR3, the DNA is TGTGCCAGCAGCGTAGGGGTAGCGCCGTACAATGAGCAGTTCTTC. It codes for CASSVGVAPYNEQFF.

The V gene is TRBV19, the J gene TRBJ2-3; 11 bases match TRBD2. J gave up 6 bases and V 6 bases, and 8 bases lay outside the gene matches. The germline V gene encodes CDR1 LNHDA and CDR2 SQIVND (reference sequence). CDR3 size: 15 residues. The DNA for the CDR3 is TGTGCCAGTAGCCAACTAGCGGGGGTCGGGGATACGCAGTATTTT. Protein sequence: CASSQLAGVGDTQYF.

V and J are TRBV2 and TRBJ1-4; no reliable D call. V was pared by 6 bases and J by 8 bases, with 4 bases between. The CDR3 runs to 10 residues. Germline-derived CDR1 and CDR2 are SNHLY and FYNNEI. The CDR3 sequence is CASSLEKLFF. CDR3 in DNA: TGTGCCAGCAGCCTAGAAAAACTGTTTTTT.